This T cell receptor beta chain derives from a study of tumor-infiltrating lymphocytes in primary liver carcinoma. Overall study: Aged between 30 and 69 years, the patients were men and women.

J lost 4 bases, V lost 6 bases, and 8 bases had no gene match. Germline V CDR1 and CDR2: DFQATT, SNEGSKA (reference sequence). This CDR3 region has 13 residues. With 500 ng total RNA as template and a constant-region primer, TCR beta cDNA was made. Construction of TCR beta libraries relied on three successive nested multiplex PCR rounds employing slightly modified ARM-PCR. In the first two PCR rounds, TRBV1-TRBV30 forward primers were paired with a C-beta reverse primer, and each round lasted roughly 10 cycles. TCRdb reprocessed the multiplex PCR reads via MiXCR and lists one record per CDR3 protein. The sample lists tens of thousands of distinct CDR3 sequences, 72% occurring once. Co-extraction of RNA and DNA was performed on roughly 17-32 mg of unsorted bulk tissue.

The sequencing sample was made of liver tumor tissue from sampling region 1. The sample's subset: tumor region T1, superior pole. The source is a man aged 35 to 55 with primary liver carcinoma and hepatitis B virus infection. The rearrangement uses TRBV20-1 and TRBJ2-5; 7 bases are a match to TRBD1. The CDR3 sequence: CSASPGGTETQYF. CDR3 nucleotides: TGCAGTGCCAGTCCAGGGGGAACAGAGACCCAGTACTTC.